These 26 T cell receptor beta chains came from one sample sequenced in a study of blood T cell repertoires in COVID-19. Only in-frame clones appear in the TCRdb table, and some are missing; sequencing was by immunoSEQ multiplex PCR. The sample lists about 440,000 clones, about 91% occurring once. The sample consisted of peripheral blood. All receptors derive from a woman aged 50 to 65 with COVID-19, enrolled during active disease.

The gene calls are TRBV28 and TRBJ1-5; possibly TRBD1 for D (6 bases). Trimming left V 4 bases short and J 4 bases short, with 17 bases between. From germline, CDR1 is MDHEN and CDR2 SYDVKM. CDR3 length: 16 amino acids. The CDR3 sequence is CASSSLQGGSNQPQHF. The CDR3 region has the DNA TGTGCCAGCAGTTCATTACAGGGAGGGTCGAATCAGCCCCAGCATTTT. Complete variable domain (other parts from reference TRBV28 and TRBJ1-5): DVKVTQSSRYLVKRTGEKVFLECVQDMDHENMFWYRQDPGLGLRLIYFSYDVKMKEKGDIPEGYSVSREKKERFSLILESASTNQTSMYLCASSSLQGGSNQPQHFGDGTRLSIL.

Worth noting for this clone: This sample also contains other DNA sequences that code for the same CDR3. The V gene is TRBV20-1, the J gene TRBJ1-1, with a tentative D call TRBD1 (6 bases). Trimming took 5 bases from V and 3 from J, leaving 7 bases between them. Germline V gene data show CDR1 as DFQATT and CDR2 as SNEGSKA (reference sequence). This CDR3 has 11 residues. The CDR3 loop reads CSAQGYTEAFF. The CDR3 DNA follows: TGCAGTGCTCAGGGGTACACTGAAGCTTTCTTT.

The rearrangement links TRBV12-3 or TRBV12-4 to TRBJ1-6; 8 positions agree with TRBD1. The CDR3 spans 13 residues. The ends lost 5 bases at V and 9 bases at J; junction bases unmatched: 3. DNA for the CDR3: TGTGCCAGCAGTCCAGGGGGCCTTTCACCCCTCCACTTT. Its translation is CASSPGGLSPLHF.

V and J are TRBV13 and TRBJ2-1; a possible D gene is TRBD1 (6 bases). V lost 0 bases to trimming and J lost 8 bases, with 8 bases between them. The germline CDR1 and CDR2 sequences are PRHDT and FYEKMQ (reference sequence). The length of the CDR3 is 13 residues. The CDR3 is CASSLGQGYEQFF. In DNA form, the CDR3 reads TGTGCCAGCAGCTTAGGACAGGGCTATGAGCAGTTCTTC.

Notes on this clone: At the DNA level, this CDR3 is encoded by other sequences in the same sample as well. J is TRBJ2-7 and V is TRBV5-1, with a weak D call TRBD1 (6 bases). V lost 2 bases and J lost 3, with 9 bases in between. From germline, CDR1 is SGHRS and CDR2 YFSETQ. The CDR3 is made up of 13 amino acids. The CDR3 sequence is CASSLDRIYEQYF. CDR3 nucleotides: TGCGCCAGCAGCTTAGACAGGATCTACGAGCAGTACTTC.

V and J are TRBV5-1 and TRBJ2-1; TRBD1 matches 9 bases. The CDR3 runs to 13 residues. Per the germline V gene, CDR1 is SGHRS and CDR2 is YFSETQ. After removal of 6 bases from V and 9 bases from J, the junction contained 7 bases not matched to a gene. The chain's CDR3 is CASKETGGLEQFF. CDR3 nucleotide sequence: TGCGCCAGCAAGGAGACAGGGGGTCTTGAGCAGTTCTTC.

The rearrangement uses TRBV6-1 and TRBJ1-5; D unclear. The germline gives CDR1 MNHNS, CDR2 SASEGT. Trimming shortened V by 0 bases and J by 13 bases, and 10 bases separated the two germline ends. CDR3 length: 12 amino acids. CDR3 nucleotide sequence: TGTGCCAGCAGTGAAGCGAGCGGGTCACAGCATTTT. Protein: CASSEASGSQHF.

In regard to this clone: Other DNA sequences in this specimen translate into the identical CDR3. The chain has TRBV24-1 and TRBJ2-3, with 7 bases identical to TRBD1. After removal of 3 bases from V and 1 base from J, the junction contained 3 bases not matched to a gene. Germline V gene data show CDR1 as KGHDR and CDR2 as SFDVKD. The CDR3 has 15 residues. CDR3 loop: CATSDPGQGTDTQYF. The CDR3 bases are TGTGCCACCAGTGATCCAGGACAGGGCACAGATACGCAGTATTTT.

The chain couples TRBV9 to TRBJ2-3; no clear D gene. The CDR3 is 12 amino acids. CDR1 SGDLS and CDR2 YYNGEE come from the germline V gene. V was pared by 4 bases and J by 3 bases, with 6 bases between. The CDR3 protein is CASSTITDTQYF. The DNA of the CDR3 is TGTGCCAGCAGCACAATTACAGATACGCAGTATTTT.

The chain recombines TRBV12-3 or TRBV12-4 with TRBJ2-3; tentatively, D is TRBD2 (7 bases). There are 13 residues in the CDR3. V was pared by 7 bases and J by 6 bases, with 14 bases between. CDR3 sequence (DNA): TGTGCCAGCACCTGGTCGGGGGGCGATACGCAGTATTTT. Residues: CASTWSGGDTQYF.

J is TRBJ2-5 and V is TRBV6-5, with 7 bases lining up with TRBD2. From germline, CDR1 is MNHEY and CDR2 SVGAGI. The CDR3 extends over 14 amino acids. Losses at the gene ends were 8 bases for V and 1 base for J; bases not matched to a gene: 7. CDR3 sequence (DNA): TGTGCCAGCGCGCAGCGGGGACTCCAAGAGACCCAGTACTTC. It specifies CASAQRGLQETQYF.

This chain joins TRBV29-1 and TRBJ2-7; 8 bases fit TRBD2. Per germline, CDR1 SQVTM and CDR2 ANQGSEA. The CDR3 runs 13 residues. The ends lost 4 bases at V and 7 bases at J; junction bases unmatched: 9. The DNA for the CDR3 is TGCAGCGTTGTAGCTTTTTCGGGAGGGGAGCAGTACTTC. It specifies CSVVAFSGGEQYF.

V usage is TRBV28 and J usage is TRBJ1-1, with 9 bases lining up with TRBD1. Germline lookup yields CDR1 MDHEN and CDR2 SYDVKM. The trim removed 6 bases at V and 1 base at J, leaving 6 bases unmatched. This CDR3 is built from 15 residues. The CDR3 here is CASRPRGQGNTEAFF. The CDR3 DNA sequence: TGTGCCAGCAGACCCCGGGGACAGGGGAACACTGAAGCTTTCTTT. Full variable domain (outside the CDR3, taken from reference TRBV28 and TRBJ1-1): DVKVTQSSRYLVKRTGEKVFLECVQDMDHENMFWYRQDPGLGLRLIYFSYDVKMKEKGDIPEGYSVSREKKERFSLILESASTNQTSMYLCASRPRGQGNTEAFFGQGTRLTVV.

Note on this clone: The junction and the germline gene differ at one end; a read error may be behind it. The CDR3, as DNA: TGCGCCAGCAGCTTGTCAGTGACAGGGGCCCTCCTCTTC. This translates into CASSLSVTGALLF. This chain links TRBV5-1 with TRBJ1-2; 8 nucleotides match TRBD1. Looked up from germline, CDR1 is SGHRS and CDR2 is YFSETQ. The CDR3 is made up of 13 amino acids.

The chain recombines TRBV5-1 with TRBJ2-5, with 10 bases aligning to TRBD2. This CDR3 is built from 15 residues. Germline V gene data show CDR1 as SGHRS and CDR2 as YFSETQ. V lost 0 bases to trimming and J lost 6 bases; unmatched junction nucleotides: 5. CDR3 loop: CASSLAQRGGKTQYF. DNA for the CDR3: TGCGCCAGCAGCTTGGCACAGCGGGGGGGCAAGACCCAGTACTTC.

The chain couples TRBV30 to TRBJ1-2; maybe TRBD1 (6 bases). Deletions cut 0 bases from V and 6 bases from J, with 8 bases between. The CDR3 sequence is 12 residues long. CDR1 is GTSNPN, CDR2 SVGIG, per germline (reference sequence). CDR3 region: CAWSVGQHGYTF. The CDR3 DNA reads as TGTGCCTGGAGTGTGGGACAACATGGCTACACCTTC.

The CDR3 sequence is CASSPGQVRNTIYF. CDR3 DNA: TGTGCCAGCAGCCCGGGACAGGTTCGAAACACCATATATTTT. The J gene is TRBJ1-3, the V gene TRBV6-5, with 8 bases identical to TRBD1. This CDR3 is 14 amino acids long. Germline CDR1 is MNHEY and CDR2 is SVGAGI. Trimming at V came to 6 bases and at J to 5 bases, leaving 6 bases not matched to a gene.

The chain uses TRBV24-1 and TRBJ2-7; 7 bases align to TRBD1. The CDR3 is 15 amino acids. Trimming took 3 bases from V and 5 from J; bases not matched to a gene: 9. Germline values: CDR1 KGHDR, CDR2 SFDVKD. The CDR3 nucleotides are TGTGCCACCAGTGATGAAACCTACAGGGGCGACGAGCAGTACTTC. Translating it yields CATSDETYRGDEQYF.

The chain combines TRBV6-6 with TRBJ2-6; D is unclear. Germline V gene data show CDR1 as MNHNY and CDR2 as SVGAGI (reference sequence). V shed 6 bases and J shed 4 bases, with 7 bases lying between them. The CDR3 runs 13 residues. CDR3 loop: CASSLMGANVLTF. The DNA of the CDR3 is TGTGCCAGCAGCCTTATGGGGGCCAACGTCCTGACTTTC.

CDR3 nucleotide sequence: TGTGCCAGCAGCCAAGAAGGAACAGGGCACTATAATTCACCCCTCCACTTT. Protein product: CASSQEGTGHYNSPLHF. The gene calls are TRBV14 and TRBJ1-6; maybe TRBD1 (6 bases). Germline CDR1 reads SGHDN; CDR2 reads FVKESK. Trimming cost V 0 bases and J 3 bases, with 12 bases left between them. CDR3 length: 17 amino acids.

The chain couples TRBV4-2 to TRBJ2-7, with 9 bases identical to TRBD1. Germline CDR1 is LGHNA and CDR2 is YNFKEQ. After removal of 4 bases from V and 4 bases from J, the junction contained 5 bases not matched to a gene. CDR3 length: 14 amino acids. CDR3 in amino acids: CASSRDRGTYEQYF. CDR3 nucleotides: TGTGCCAGCAGCCGTGACAGGGGGACATACGAGCAGTACTTC.

The chain uses TRBV30 and TRBJ1-2; D perhaps matches TRBD1 (6 bases). V lost 6 bases and J lost 6, with 20 bases in between. This CDR3 is built from 14 residues. Looked up from germline, CDR1 is GTSNPN and CDR2 is SVGIG (reference sequence). CDR3 in DNA: TGTGCCTGCCTAGGGGGAAACAAGGATCATGGCTACACCTTC. It specifies CACLGGNKDHGYTF.

The CDR3 protein is CASSFRDGGTDTQYF. DNA of the CDR3: TGCGCCAGCAGCTTTAGAGACGGAGGCACAGATACGCAGTATTTT. The V call is TRBV5-1, the J call TRBJ2-3, with D unclear. Germline CDR1 reads SGHRS; CDR2 reads YFSETQ. The CDR3 has 15 amino acids. Trimming stripped 2 bases from V and 1 base from J, with 11 bases between.

The chain couples TRBV7-6 to TRBJ2-3; the match to TRBD2 covers 9 bases. Germline CDR1 and CDR2: SGHVS and FNYEAQ. This CDR3 contains 16 residues. J was trimmed by 6 bases and V by 5 bases; bases with no gene match: 12. The CDR3 DNA sequence: TGTGCCAGCAGCCCCCTCCCGCGGGGGGGCCTGGATACGCAGTATTTT. It yields the protein CASSPLPRGGLDTQYF.

The chain joins TRBV6-5 to TRBJ2-5, with a weak D call TRBD2 (5 bases). Deletions cut 11 bases from V and 2 bases from J, with 9 bases between. CDR1 is MNHEY, CDR2 SVGAGI, per germline. CDR3 size: 11 residues. CDR3 DNA sequence: TGTGCCTCGGGAAGGCAAGAGACCCAGTACTTC. This gives the protein CASGRQETQYF.

The gene calls are TRBV19 and TRBJ2-3; 11 bases agree with TRBD2. This CDR3 region has 17 residues. Trimming removed 4 bases from V and 0 bases from J; junction bases left unmatched: 6. Germline V gene data show CDR1 as LNHDA and CDR2 as SQIVND (reference sequence). CDR3 nucleotides: TGTGCCAGTAGTAGAACTAGCGGGGGTACTAGCACAGATACGCAGTATTTT. Its translation is CASSRTSGGTSTDTQYF.